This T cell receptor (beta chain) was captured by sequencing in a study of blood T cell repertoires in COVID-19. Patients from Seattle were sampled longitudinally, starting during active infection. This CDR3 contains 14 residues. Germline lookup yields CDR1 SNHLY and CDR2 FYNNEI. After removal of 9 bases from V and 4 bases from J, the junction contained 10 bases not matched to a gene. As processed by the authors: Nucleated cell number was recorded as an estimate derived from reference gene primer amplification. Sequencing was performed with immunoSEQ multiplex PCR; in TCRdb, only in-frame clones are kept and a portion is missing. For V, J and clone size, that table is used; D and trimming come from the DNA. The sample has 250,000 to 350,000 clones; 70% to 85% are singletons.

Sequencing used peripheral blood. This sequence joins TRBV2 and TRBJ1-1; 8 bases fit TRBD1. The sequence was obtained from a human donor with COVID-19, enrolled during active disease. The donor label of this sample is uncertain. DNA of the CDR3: TGTGCCAGTGGCTTGGGGCAGGGGGCCACTGAAGCTTTCTTT. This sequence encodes CASGLGQGATEAFF.